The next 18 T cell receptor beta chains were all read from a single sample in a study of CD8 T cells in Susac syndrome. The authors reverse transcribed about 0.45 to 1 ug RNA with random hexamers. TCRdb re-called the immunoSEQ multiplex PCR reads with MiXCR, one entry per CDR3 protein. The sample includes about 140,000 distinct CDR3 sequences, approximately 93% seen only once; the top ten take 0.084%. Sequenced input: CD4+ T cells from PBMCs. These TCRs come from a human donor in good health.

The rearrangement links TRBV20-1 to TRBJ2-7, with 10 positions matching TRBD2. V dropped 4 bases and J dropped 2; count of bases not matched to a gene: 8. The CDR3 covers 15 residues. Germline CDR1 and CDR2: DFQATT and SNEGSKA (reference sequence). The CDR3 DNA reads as TGCAGTGCTACCAGGCCAAGCGGGAGGGCCTACGAGCAGTACTTC. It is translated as CSATRPSGRAYEQYF.

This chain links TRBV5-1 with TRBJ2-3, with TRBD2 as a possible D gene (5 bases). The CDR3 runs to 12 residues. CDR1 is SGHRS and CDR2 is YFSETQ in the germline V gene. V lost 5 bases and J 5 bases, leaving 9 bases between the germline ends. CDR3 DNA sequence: TGCGCCAGCAGTCCTCGGGGAGATACGCAGTATTTT. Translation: CASSPRGDTQYF.

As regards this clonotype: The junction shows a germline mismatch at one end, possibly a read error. The CDR3 nucleotides are TGCGCCAGCAGGTTGGGGACTCTCCGAGACAATGAGCAGTTCTTC. Translating gives CASRLGTLRDNEQFF. V is TRBV5-1 and J is TRBJ2-1; maybe TRBD2 (6 bases). The CDR3 runs 15 residues. In germline, CDR1 is SGHRS, CDR2 YFSETQ.

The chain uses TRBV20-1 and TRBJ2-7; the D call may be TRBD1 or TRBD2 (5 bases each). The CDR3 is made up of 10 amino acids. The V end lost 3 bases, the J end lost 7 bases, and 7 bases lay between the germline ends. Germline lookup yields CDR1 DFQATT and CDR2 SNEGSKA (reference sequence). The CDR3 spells CSARWGEQYF. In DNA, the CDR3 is TGCAGTGCTAGGTGGGGGGAGCAGTACTTC.

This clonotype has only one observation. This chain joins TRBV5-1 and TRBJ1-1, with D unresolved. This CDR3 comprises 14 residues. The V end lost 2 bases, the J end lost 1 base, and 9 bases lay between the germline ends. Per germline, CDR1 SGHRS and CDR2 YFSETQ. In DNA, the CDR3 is TGCGCCAGCAGCTTAACAGTGGGGAACACTGAAGCTTTCTTT. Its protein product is CASSLTVGNTEAFF.

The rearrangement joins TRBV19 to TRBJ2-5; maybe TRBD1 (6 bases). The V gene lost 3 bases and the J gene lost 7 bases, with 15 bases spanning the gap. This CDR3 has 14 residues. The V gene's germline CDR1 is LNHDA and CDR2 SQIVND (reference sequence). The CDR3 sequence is CASSIRGAPGTQYF. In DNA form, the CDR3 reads TGTGCCAGTAGTATCAGGGGTGCCCCAGGGACCCAGTACTTC.

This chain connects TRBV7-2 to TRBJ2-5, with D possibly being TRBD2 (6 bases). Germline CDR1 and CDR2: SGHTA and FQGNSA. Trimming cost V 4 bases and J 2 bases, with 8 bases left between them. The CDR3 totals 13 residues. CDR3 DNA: TGTGCCAGCAGCTGGACTAAACAAGAGACCCAGTACTTC. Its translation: CASSWTKQETQYF.

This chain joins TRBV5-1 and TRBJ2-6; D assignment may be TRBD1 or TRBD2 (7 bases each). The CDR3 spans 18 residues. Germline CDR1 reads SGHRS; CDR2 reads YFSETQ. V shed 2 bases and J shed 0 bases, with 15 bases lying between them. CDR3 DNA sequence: TGCGCCAGCAGCTTCGGGCAGGGGGGGACCTCTGGGGCCAACGTCCTGACTTTC. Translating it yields CASSFGQGGTSGANVLTF. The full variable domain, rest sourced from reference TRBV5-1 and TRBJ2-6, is KAGVTQTPRYLIKTRGQQVTLSCSPISGHRSVSWYQQTPGQGLQFLFEYFSETQRNKGNFPGRFSGRQFSNSRSEMNVSTLELGDSALYLCASSFGQGGTSGANVLTFGAGSRLTVL.

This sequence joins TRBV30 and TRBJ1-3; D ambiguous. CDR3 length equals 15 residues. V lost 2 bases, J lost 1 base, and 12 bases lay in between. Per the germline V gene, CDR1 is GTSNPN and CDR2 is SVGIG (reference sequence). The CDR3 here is CAWSLKGQSGNTIYF. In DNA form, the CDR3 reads TGTGCCTGGAGTCTAAAGGGCCAATCTGGAAACACCATATATTTT.

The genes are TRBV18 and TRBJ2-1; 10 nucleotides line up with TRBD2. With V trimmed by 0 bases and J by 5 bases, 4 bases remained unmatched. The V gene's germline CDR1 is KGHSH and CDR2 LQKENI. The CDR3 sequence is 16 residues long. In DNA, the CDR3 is TGTGCCAGCTCACCACCGTGGGGACTAGCGAACAATGAGCAGTTCTTC. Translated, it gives CASSPPWGLANNEQFF. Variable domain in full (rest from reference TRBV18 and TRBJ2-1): NAGVMQNPRHLVRRRGQEARLRCSPMKGHSHVYWYRQLPEEGLKFMVYLQKENIIDESGMPKERFSAEFPKEGPSILRIQQVVRGDSAAYFCASSPPWGLANNEQFFGPGTRLTVL.

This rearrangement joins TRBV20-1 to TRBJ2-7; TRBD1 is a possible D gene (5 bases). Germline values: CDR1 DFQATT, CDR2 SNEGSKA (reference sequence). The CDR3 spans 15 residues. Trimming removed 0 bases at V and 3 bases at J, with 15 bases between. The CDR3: CSARDPDSANYEQYF. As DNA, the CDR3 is TGCAGTGCTAGAGATCCTGACAGCGCCAACTACGAGCAGTACTTC.

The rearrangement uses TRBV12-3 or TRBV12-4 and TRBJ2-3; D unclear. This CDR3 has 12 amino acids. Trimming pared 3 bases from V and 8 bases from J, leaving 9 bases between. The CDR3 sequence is CASSFSASTQYF. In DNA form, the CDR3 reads TGTGCCAGCAGTTTTTCCGCCAGTACGCAGTATTTT.

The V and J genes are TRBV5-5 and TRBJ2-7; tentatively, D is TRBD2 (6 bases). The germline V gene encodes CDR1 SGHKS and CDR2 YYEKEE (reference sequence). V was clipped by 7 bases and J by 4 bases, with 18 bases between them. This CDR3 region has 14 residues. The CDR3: CASGAGPNRYEQYF. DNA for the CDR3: TGTGCCAGCGGGGCGGGACCTAATAGGTACGAGCAGTACTTC.

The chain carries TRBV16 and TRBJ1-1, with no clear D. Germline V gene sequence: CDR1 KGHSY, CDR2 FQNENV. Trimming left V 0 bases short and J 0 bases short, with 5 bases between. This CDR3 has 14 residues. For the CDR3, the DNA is TGTGCCAGCAGCCAATCGACTATGAACACTGAAGCTTTCTTT. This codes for CASSQSTMNTEAFF.

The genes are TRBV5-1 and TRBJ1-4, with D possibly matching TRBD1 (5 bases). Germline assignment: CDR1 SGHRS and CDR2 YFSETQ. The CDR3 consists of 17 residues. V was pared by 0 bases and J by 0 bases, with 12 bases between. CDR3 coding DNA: TGCGCCAGCAGCTTGGGTATAACAGGAGCAACTAATGAAAAACTGTTTTTT. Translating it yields CASSLGITGATNEKLFF.

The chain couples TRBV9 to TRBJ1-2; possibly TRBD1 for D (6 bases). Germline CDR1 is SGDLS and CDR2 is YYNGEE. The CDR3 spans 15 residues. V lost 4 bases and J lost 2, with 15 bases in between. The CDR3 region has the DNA TGTGCCAGCAGCTACGGAGGGGGTATAAACTATGGCTACACCTTC. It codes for CASSYGGGINYGYTF. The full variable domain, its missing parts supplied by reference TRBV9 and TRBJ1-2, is DSGVTQTPKHLITATGQRVTLRCSPRSGDLSVYWYQQSLDQGLQFLIQYYNGEERAKGNILERFSAQQFPDLHSELNLSSLELGDSALYFCASSYGGGINYGYTFGSGTRLTVV.

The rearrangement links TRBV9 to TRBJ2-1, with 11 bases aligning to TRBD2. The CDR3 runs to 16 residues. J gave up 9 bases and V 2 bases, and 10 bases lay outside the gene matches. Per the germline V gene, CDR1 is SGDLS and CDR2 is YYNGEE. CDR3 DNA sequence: TGTGCCAGCAGCGTGGGCCTAGCGGGAGGTTACGGTGAGCAGTTCTTC. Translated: CASSVGLAGGYGEQFF.

CDR3 sequence (DNA): TGTGCCAGCAGTTTGAAACCCGGGGCTCAGTATTTT. This encodes CASSLKPGAQYF. The V call is TRBV12-3 or TRBV12-4, the J call TRBJ2-3; D possibly matches TRBD1 or TRBD2 (5 bases each). V was clipped by 3 bases and J by 12 bases, with 13 bases between them. CDR3 length: 12 residues.